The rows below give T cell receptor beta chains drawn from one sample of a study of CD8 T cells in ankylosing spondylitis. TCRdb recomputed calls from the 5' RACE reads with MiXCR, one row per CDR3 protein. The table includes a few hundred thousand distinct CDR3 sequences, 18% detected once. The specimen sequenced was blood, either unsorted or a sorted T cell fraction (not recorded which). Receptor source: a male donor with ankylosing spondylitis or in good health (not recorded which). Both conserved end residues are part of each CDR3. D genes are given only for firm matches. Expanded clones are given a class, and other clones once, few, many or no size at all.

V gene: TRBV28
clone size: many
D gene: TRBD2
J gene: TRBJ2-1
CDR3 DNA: TGTGCCAGCAGTTCCCGGGAGGGCCCCTACAATGAGCAGTTCTTC
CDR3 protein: CASSSREGPYNEQFF

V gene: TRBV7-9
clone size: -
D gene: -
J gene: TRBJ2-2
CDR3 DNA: TGTGCCAGCAGCCTGACAGTCCCCGGTACCGGGGAGCTGTTTTTT
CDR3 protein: CASSLTVPGTGELFF

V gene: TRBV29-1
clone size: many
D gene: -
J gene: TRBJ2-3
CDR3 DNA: TGCAGCGCACCACCCCCAGGGGGGGCAGATACGCAGTATTTT
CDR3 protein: CSAPPPGGADTQYF

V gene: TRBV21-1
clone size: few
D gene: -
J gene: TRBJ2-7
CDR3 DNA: TGTGCCAGCAGCAAAGCAGGGGATCTGGTGGGGCACCACGAGCAGTACTTC
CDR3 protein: CASSKAGDLVGHHEQYF

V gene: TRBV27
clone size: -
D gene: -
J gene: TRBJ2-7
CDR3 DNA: TGTGCCAGCAGTCACCTCAGCTTCCCCTACGAGCAGTACTTC
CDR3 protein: CASSHLSFPYEQYF

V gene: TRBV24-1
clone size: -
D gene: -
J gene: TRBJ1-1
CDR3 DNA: TGTGCCACCAGTGGGGGCGGGAACACTGAAGCTTTCTTT
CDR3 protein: CATSGGGNTEAFF

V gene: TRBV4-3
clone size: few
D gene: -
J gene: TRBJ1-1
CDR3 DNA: TGCGCCAGCAGCCAAGATAAGGGGAAAGAAGCTTTCTTT
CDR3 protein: CASSQDKGKEAFF

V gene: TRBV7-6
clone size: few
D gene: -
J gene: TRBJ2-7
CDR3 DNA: TGTGCCAGCAGCTTAGAAGCCGACGGCATCTCCTACGAGCAGTACTTC
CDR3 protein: CASSLEADGISYEQYF

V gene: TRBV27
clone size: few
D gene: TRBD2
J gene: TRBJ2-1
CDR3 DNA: TGTGCCAGCAGTTTTTCTAGCGGGGTCACCTACAATGAGCAGTTCTTC
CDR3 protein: CASSFSSGVTYNEQFF

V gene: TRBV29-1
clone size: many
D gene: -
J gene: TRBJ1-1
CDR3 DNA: TGCAGCGTTGTTCAGACGAACACTGAAGCTTTCTTT
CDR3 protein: CSVVQTNTEAFF

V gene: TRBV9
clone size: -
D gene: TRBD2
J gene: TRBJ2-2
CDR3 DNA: TGTGCCAGCAGCACGCTACTAGCGGAAAGCACCGGGGAGCTGTTTTTT
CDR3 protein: CASSTLLAESTGELFF

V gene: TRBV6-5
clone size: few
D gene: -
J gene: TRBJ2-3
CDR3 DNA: TGTGCCAGCAGTTATAATCTGGGCGGGATAAGCACAGATACGCAGTATTTT
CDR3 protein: CASSYNLGGISTDTQYF

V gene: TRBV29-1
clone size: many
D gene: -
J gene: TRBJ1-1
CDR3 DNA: TGCAGCGTCGGACAGCCGAACACTGAAGCTTTCTTT
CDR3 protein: CSVGQPNTEAFF

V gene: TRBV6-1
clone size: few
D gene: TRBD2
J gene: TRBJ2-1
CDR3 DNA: TGTGCCAGCAGCCAATGGGCGGGCCTAGCGGATTCCTACAATGAGCAGTTCTTC
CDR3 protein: CASSQWAGLADSYNEQFF

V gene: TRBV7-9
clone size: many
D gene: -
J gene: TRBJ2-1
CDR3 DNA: TGTGCCAGCAGTCCGGAGGGGCCCTACAATGAGCAGTTCTTC
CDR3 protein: CASSPEGPYNEQFF

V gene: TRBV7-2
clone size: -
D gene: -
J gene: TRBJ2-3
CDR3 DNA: TGTGCCAGCAGCTTAGAGGGGGCGGGAGTGACAGATACGCAGTATTTT
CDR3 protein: CASSLEGAGVTDTQYF

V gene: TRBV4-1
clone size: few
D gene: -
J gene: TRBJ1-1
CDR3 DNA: TGCGCCAGCAGCCAAGAGGGGGGGCGCGTCACTGAAGCTTTCTTT
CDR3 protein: CASSQEGGRVTEAFF